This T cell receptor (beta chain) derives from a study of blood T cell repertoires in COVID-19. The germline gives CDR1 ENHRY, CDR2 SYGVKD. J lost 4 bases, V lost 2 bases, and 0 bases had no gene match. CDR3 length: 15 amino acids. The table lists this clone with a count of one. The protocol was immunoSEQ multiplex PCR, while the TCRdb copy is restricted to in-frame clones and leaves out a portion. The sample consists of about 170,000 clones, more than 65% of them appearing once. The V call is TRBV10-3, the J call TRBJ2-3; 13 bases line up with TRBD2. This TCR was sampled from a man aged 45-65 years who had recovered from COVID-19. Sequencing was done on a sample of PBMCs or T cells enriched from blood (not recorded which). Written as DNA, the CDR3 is TGTGCCATCAGTGAGACTAGCGGGGGGGCAGATACGCAGTATTTT. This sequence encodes CAISETSGGADTQYF.